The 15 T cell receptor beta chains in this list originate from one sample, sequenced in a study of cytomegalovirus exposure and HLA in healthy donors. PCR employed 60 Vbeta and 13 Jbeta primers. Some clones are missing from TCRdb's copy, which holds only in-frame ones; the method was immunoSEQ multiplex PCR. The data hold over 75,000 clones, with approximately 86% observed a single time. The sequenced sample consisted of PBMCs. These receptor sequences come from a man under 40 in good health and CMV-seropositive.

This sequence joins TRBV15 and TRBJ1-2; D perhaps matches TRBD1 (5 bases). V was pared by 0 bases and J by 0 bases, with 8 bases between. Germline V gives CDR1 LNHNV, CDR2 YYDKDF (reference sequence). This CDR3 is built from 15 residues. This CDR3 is CATSRDQGANYGYTF. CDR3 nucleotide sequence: TGTGCCACCAGCAGAGACCAAGGGGCTAACTATGGCTACACCTTC.

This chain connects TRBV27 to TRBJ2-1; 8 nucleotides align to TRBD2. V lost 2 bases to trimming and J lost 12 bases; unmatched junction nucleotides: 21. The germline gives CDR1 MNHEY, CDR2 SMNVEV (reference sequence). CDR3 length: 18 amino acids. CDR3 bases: TGTGCCAGCAGTTTAGGTTACTTGTGGGGGTCGACTAGCGAGTCGCAGTTCTTC. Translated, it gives CASSLGYLWGSTSESQFF.

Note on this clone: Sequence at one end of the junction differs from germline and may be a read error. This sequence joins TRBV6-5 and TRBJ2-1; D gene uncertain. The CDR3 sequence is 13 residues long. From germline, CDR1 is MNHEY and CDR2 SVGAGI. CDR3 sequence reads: CASSPLDAPIEIF. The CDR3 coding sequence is TGTGCCAGCAGCCCTCTAGACGCGCCCATCGAAATCTTC.

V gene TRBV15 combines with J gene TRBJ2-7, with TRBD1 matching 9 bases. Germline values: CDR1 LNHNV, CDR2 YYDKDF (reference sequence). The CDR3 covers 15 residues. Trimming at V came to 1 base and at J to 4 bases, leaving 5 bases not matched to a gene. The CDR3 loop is CATSRVDRGWYEQYF. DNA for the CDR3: TGTGCCACCAGCAGAGTGGACAGGGGATGGTACGAGCAGTACTTC.

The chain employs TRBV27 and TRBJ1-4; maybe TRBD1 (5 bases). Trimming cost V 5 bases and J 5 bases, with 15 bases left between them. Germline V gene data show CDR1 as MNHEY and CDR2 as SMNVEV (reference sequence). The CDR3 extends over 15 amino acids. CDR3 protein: CASSQRQSENEKLFF. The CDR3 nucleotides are TGTGCCAGCAGTCAAAGACAGAGCGAGAATGAAAAACTGTTTTTT. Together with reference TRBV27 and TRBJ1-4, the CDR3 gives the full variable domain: EAQVTQNPRYLITVTGKKLTVTCSQNMNHEYMSWYRQDPGLGLRQIYYSMNVEVTDKGDVPEGYKVSRKEKRNFPLILESPSPNQTSLYFCASSQRQSENEKLFFGSGTQLSVL.

CDR3 sequence reads: CATGQGAIGYTF. Written as DNA, the CDR3 is TGTGCCACAGGACAGGGGGCGATTGGCTACACCTTC. The chain joins TRBV6-5 to TRBJ1-2; 11 nucleotides match TRBD1. After removal of 10 bases from V and 7 bases from J, the junction contained 5 bases not matched to a gene. The CDR3 loop spans 12 amino acids. Germline CDR1 reads MNHEY; CDR2 reads SVGAGI.

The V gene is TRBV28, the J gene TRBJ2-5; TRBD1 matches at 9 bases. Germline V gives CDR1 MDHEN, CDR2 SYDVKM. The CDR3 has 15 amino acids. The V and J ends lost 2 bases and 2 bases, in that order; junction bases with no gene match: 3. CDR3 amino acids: CASSLTGQGQETQYF. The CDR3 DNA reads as TGTGCCAGCAGTTTAACGGGACAGGGACAAGAGACCCAGTACTTC.

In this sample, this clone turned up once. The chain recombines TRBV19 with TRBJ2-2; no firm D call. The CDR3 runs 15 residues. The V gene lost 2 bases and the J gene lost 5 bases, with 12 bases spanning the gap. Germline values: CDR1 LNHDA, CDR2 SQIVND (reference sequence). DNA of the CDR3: TGTGCCAGTAGTATAACTCCTTTTAGAACCGGGGAGCTGTTTTTT. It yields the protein CASSITPFRTGELFF.

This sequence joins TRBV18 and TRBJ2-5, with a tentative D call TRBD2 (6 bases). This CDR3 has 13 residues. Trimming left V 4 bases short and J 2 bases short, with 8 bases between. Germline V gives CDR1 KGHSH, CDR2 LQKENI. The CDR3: CASSLREQETQYF. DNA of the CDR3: TGTGCCAGCTCACTGCGGGAACAAGAGACCCAGTACTTC.

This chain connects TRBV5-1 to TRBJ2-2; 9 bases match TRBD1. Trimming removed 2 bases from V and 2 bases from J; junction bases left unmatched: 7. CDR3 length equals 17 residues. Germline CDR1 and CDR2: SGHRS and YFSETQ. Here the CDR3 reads CASSLNGQGRNTGELFF. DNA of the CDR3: TGCGCCAGCAGCTTAAATGGACAGGGGCGTAACACCGGGGAGCTGTTTTTT.

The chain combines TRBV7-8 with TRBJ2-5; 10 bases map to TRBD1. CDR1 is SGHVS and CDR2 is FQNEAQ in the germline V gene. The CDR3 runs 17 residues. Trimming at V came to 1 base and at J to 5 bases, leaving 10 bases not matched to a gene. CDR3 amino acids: CASSLVETGGGYETQYF. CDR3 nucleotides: TGTGCCAGCAGCTTAGTGGAGACAGGGGGCGGGTATGAGACCCAGTACTTC.

The CDR3 region has the DNA TGTGCCAGCAGTCGACAGGGGGCCTACGAGCAGTACTTC. As protein: CASSRQGAYEQYF. The chain recombines TRBV27 with TRBJ2-7; 9 nucleotides line up with TRBD1. The trim removed 5 bases at V and 2 bases at J, leaving 1 base unmatched. The CDR3 has 13 amino acids. The germline V gene encodes CDR1 MNHEY and CDR2 SMNVEV (reference sequence).

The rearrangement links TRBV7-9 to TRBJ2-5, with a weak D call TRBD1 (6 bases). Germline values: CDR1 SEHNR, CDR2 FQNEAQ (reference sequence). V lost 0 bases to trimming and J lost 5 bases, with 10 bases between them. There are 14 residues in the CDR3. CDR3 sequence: CASSLAGRGETQYF. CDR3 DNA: TGTGCCAGCAGCTTAGCGGGCAGGGGTGAGACCCAGTACTTC. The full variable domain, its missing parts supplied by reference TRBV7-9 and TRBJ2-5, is DTGVSQNPRHKITKRGQNVTFRCDPISEHNRLYWYRQTLGQGPEFLTYFQNEAQLEKSRLLSDRFSAERPKGSFSTLEIQRTEQGDSAMYLCASSLAGRGETQYFGPGTRLLVL.

In nucleotides, the CDR3 is TGTGCCAGCAGCGGGAGTCGGACCGGGGAGCTGTTTTTT. This codes for CASSGSRTGELFF. The chain combines TRBV7-8 with TRBJ2-2, with D tentatively TRBD2 (5 bases). The CDR3 contains 13 residues. The germline V gene has CDR1 SGHVS and CDR2 FQNEAQ. Trimming took off 5 bases at V and 5 bases at J, with 9 bases between the two ends.

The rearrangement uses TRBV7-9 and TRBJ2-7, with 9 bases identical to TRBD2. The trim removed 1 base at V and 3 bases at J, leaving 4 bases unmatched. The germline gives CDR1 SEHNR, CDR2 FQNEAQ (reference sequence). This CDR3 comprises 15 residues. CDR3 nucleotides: TGTGCCAGCAGCTTAGATCTAGCGGGGAACTACGAGCAGTACTTC. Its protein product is CASSLDLAGNYEQYF.